Given below is one T cell receptor beta chain in context. This record belongs to a study of long-term antiretroviral therapy in people with HIV. The immunoSEQ assay was v3.0, run at survey level. Sequenced by immunoSEQ multiplex PCR; TCRdb stores in-frame clones only, minus some. This sample has fewer than 45,000 clones, with about 88% found just once. Trimming stripped 5 bases from V and 9 bases from J, with 14 bases between. Germline CDR1 is SGHTA and CDR2 is FQGTGA. The CDR3 extends over 13 amino acids. The rearrangement links TRBV7-3 to TRBJ2-1, with a weak D call TRBD2 (6 bases). The TCR originated in a woman aged 25 to 39 with HIV. Sequencing used unsorted PBMCs, obtained just over 2.7 years before starting antiretroviral therapy. CDR3 loop: CASSAGRDAEQFF. Written as DNA, the CDR3 is TGTGCCAGCAGCGCGGGACGGGACGCTGAGCAGTTCTTC. The variable domain in full, with the rest retrieved from reference TRBV7-3 and TRBJ2-1, is GAGVSQTPSNKVTEKGKYVELRCDPISGHTALYWYRQSLGQGPEFLIYFQGTGAADDSGLPNDRFFAVRPEGSVSTLKIQRTERGDSAVYLCASSAGRDAEQFFGPGTRLTVL.